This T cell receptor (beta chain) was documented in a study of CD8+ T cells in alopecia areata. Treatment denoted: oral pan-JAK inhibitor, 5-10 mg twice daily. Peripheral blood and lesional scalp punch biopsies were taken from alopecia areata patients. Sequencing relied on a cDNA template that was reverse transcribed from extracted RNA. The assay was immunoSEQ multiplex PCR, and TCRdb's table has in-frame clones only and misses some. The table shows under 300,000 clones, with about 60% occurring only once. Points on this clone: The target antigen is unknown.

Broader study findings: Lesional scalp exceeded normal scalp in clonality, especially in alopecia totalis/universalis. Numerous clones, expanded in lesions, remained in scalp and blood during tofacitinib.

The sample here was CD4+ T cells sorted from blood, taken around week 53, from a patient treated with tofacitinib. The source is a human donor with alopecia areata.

This chain's CDR3 is CASRRDRSYNEQFF. The CDR3 nucleotides read TGCGCCAGCAGGAGGGACAGGTCCTACAATGAGCAGTTCTTC. The rearrangement uses TRBV10-2 and TRBJ2-1, with TRBD1 identical over 8 bases. CDR3 length: 14 residues. Germline assignment: CDR1 WSHSY and CDR2 SAAADI. Trimming at V came to 6 bases and at J to 1 base, leaving 2 bases not matched to a gene.